This T cell receptor beta chain emerged from a study of T-cell reconstitution after alpha-beta-depleted transplantation in children. Whole-study findings and limits: At one year after transplant, newly produced T cells mostly accounted for T-cell counts and diversity. Reportedly, only several hundred clones from non-depleted graft cells drove alpha-beta T-cell counts at about two months. Surviving recipient T cells and thymic progenitors produced the high day-60 TCRbeta diversity seen in some patients.

With 8 bases removed from V and 5 bases from J, the gap between germline ends came to 24 bases. Germline V gene sequence: CDR1 LGHDT, CDR2 YNNKEL (reference sequence). The CDR3 extends over 16 amino acids. Unique molecular identifiers were incorporated into the prepared TCRbeta library. TCRdb used MiXCR to reprocess the PCR reads, holding one entry per CDR3 protein. The sample lists 250,000 to 400,000 distinct CDR3 sequences; roughly 25% were seen once. This clonotype was seen a few times. What it binds is unknown. This sequence was found in a male patient younger than 18 who had a stem cell transplant for acute lymphoblastic leukemia, so the T cells may come from the graft donor. This sample comprised PBMCs, mostly from graft donor cells, obtained 180 days after TCRalphabeta/CD19-depleted stem cell transplant. The chain is built from TRBV3-1 and TRBJ2-5, with D possibly being TRBD2 (6 bases). DNA for the CDR3: TGTGCCAGCGGGGGGATTACCGGGCCTCGGAGGGAGACCCAGTACTTC. It translates to CASGGITGPRRETQYF.